Shown below are 19 T cell receptor beta chains from a single sample sequenced in a study of blood T cell repertoires in COVID-19. Produced via immunoSEQ multiplex PCR; TCRdb's table is partial and in-frame only. This table has 200,000 or so clones, 70% to 90% appearing once. Sequencing used peripheral blood. The source is a man aged 60-69 years with acute or convalescent COVID-19.

The DNA of the CDR3 is TGTGCCAGCAGATCCCGGGGGAACACTGAAGCTTTCTTT. Its translation: CASRSRGNTEAFF. The V call is TRBV6-5, the J call TRBJ1-1; the D is unclear. V shed 6 bases and J shed 1 base, with 9 bases lying between them. This CDR3 is 13 amino acids long. Germline CDR1 is MNHEY and CDR2 is SVGAGI.

The chain carries TRBV11-2 and TRBJ1-1; D is ambiguous. V lost 4 bases and J 8 bases, leaving 23 bases between the germline ends. Germline assignment: CDR1 SGHAT and CDR2 FQNNGV. CDR3 size: 16 residues. CDR3 residues: CASSSVAAGKLREAFF. As DNA, the CDR3 is TGTGCCAGCAGCTCAGTCGCAGCAGGCAAGTTACGAGAAGCTTTCTTT. Variable domain in full (rest from reference TRBV11-2 and TRBJ1-1): EAGVAQSPRYKIIEKRQSVAFWCNPISGHATLYWYQQILGQGPKLLIQFQNNGVVDDSQLPKDRFSAERLKGVDSTLKIQPAKLEDSAVYLCASSSVAAGKLREAFFGQGTRLTVV.

This chain connects TRBV10-3 to TRBJ2-2, with D maybe TRBD1 (6 bases). This CDR3 spans 13 amino acids. From germline, CDR1 is ENHRY and CDR2 SYGVKD. V was trimmed by 6 bases and J by 1 base, leaving 6 bases between them. The CDR3 nucleotides are TGTGCCATCAGACAGGGGAACACCGGGGAGCTGTTTTTT. Its translation is CAIRQGNTGELFF.

The rearrangement joins TRBV7-8 to TRBJ1-4, with TRBD1 matching 8 bases. Germline CDR1 SGHVS, CDR2 FQNEAQ. The CDR3 has 16 residues. V was clipped by 5 bases and J by 3 bases; unmatched bases: 8. Here the CDR3 reads CASSHGTGRANEKLFF. In DNA, the CDR3 is TGTGCCAGCAGCCACGGGACAGGACGAGCTAATGAAAAACTGTTTTTT.

This chain joins TRBV24-1 and TRBJ2-1; TRBD2 might be the D (6 bases). There are 14 residues in the CDR3. CDR1 and CDR2 from the germline V gene are KGHDR and SFDVKD. Trimming pared 3 bases from V and 10 bases from J, leaving 15 bases between. The CDR3 loop is CATSDGGFPPEQFF. DNA for the CDR3: TGTGCCACCAGTGATGGGGGGTTTCCGCCCGAGCAGTTCTTC.

Points on this clone: A read error may account for a junction end that differs from germline. The chain carries TRBV7-7 and TRBJ2-3; D may be TRBD2 (5 bases). The CDR3 is made up of 15 amino acids. Germline V CDR1 and CDR2: SSHAT, FNYEAQ (reference sequence). CDR3 coding DNA: TGTGCTAGCAGCGCGAGACGGGATAACACAGATACGCAGTATTTT. Protein product: CASSARRDNTDTQYF.

The genes are TRBV2 and TRBJ2-7; 12 bases are a match to TRBD1. Germline CDR1 and CDR2: SNHLY and FYNNEI. Unmatched junction bases numbered 11, after V lost 10 bases and J lost 7 bases. CDR3 length: 14 amino acids. The CDR3 DNA reads as TGTGCCATAGACCCGGGACAGGGGGCGAGGGAGCAGTACTTC. Translating gives CAIDPGQGAREQYF.

The chain recombines TRBV6-5 with TRBJ2-7; a possible D gene is TRBD2 (5 bases). The V gene lost 7 bases and the J gene lost 7 bases, with 14 bases spanning the gap. Per the germline V gene, CDR1 is MNHEY and CDR2 is SVGAGI. The CDR3 extends over 12 amino acids. CDR3 DNA: TGTGCCAGCAAGCTCGGCCGGGAAGAGCAGTACTTC. It specifies CASKLGREEQYF.

The V call is TRBV9, the J call TRBJ1-4, with 10 bases identical to TRBD1. Germline V lookup: CDR1 SGDLS, CDR2 YYNGEE. J was trimmed by 9 bases and V by 0 bases; bases with no gene match: 2. This CDR3 has 14 residues. In DNA form, the CDR3 reads TGTGCCAGCAGCGTAGAGGGACAGGGGAAAAAACTGTTTTTT. This codes for CASSVEGQGKKLFF.

This chain joins TRBV27 and TRBJ2-7; 7 bases match TRBD1. Trimming took 5 bases from V and 2 from J; bases not matched to a gene: 6. Germline loops: CDR1 MNHEY, CDR2 SMNVEV (reference sequence). This CDR3 region has 14 residues. For the CDR3, the DNA is TGTGCCAGCAGTCCGCGGACAGGAACCTACGAGCAGTACTTC. It yields the protein CASSPRTGTYEQYF.

The V call is TRBV18, the J call TRBJ1-1, with 7 bases fitting TRBD1. This CDR3 is 16 amino acids long. Germline trimming cut 6 bases from V and 3 bases from J; bases unmatched to any gene: 13. CDR1 and CDR2 (germline): KGHSH, LQKENI. As DNA, the CDR3 is TGTGCCAGCTCCTCCGGGGCCGGGACAGCAGACACTGAAGCTTTCTTT. Encoded protein: CASSSGAGTADTEAFF.

V is TRBV9 and J is TRBJ2-7; 13 nucleotides line up with TRBD2. The CDR3 runs to 16 residues. In germline, CDR1 is SGDLS, CDR2 YYNGEE. J gave up 4 bases and V 3 bases, and 7 bases lay outside the gene matches. Here the CDR3 reads CASSAGGGLAGYEQYF. Here the CDR3 DNA reads TGTGCCAGCAGCGCCGGAGGGGGACTAGCGGGATACGAGCAGTACTTC. The variable domain in full, with the rest retrieved from reference TRBV9 and TRBJ2-7, is DSGVTQTPKHLITATGQRVTLRCSPRSGDLSVYWYQQSLDQGLQFLIQYYNGEERAKGNILERFSAQQFPDLHSELNLSSLELGDSALYFCASSAGGGLAGYEQYFGPGTRLTVT.

The chain uses TRBV9 and TRBJ1-5, with TRBD1 matching 7 bases. In germline, CDR1 is SGDLS, CDR2 YYNGEE. The CDR3 covers 13 residues. After removal of 7 bases from V and 0 bases from J, the junction contained 1 base not matched to a gene. The CDR3: CASGTDSNQPQHF. DNA of the CDR3: TGTGCCAGCGGGACAGATAGCAATCAGCCCCAGCATTTT.

The chain recombines TRBV12-5 with TRBJ2-7; 8 nucleotides line up with TRBD2. The germline CDR1 and CDR2 sequences are LGHNT and FRNRAP. J was trimmed by 0 bases and V by 4 bases; bases with no gene match: 8. The CDR3 spans 16 residues. The CDR3 region is CASGSPRLALSYEQYF. The CDR3 DNA is TGTGCTAGTGGTTCCCCCAGACTAGCGCTCTCCTACGAGCAGTACTTC.

This clone was seen more than once but under ten times. The chain employs TRBV7-2 and TRBJ1-2, with 9 nucleotides matching TRBD1. The CDR3 spans 15 residues. The ends lost 5 bases at V and 6 bases at J; junction bases unmatched: 10. Germline V gene sequence: CDR1 SGHTA, CDR2 FQGNSA. The CDR3 sequence: CASSRGDRVSNGYTF. CDR3 coding DNA: TGTGCCAGCAGCCGGGGGGACAGGGTTTCAAATGGCTACACCTTC.

The chain is built from TRBV10-3 and TRBJ1-3, with TRBD1 as a possible D gene (6 bases). CDR1 is ENHRY and CDR2 is SYGVKD in the germline V gene. The CDR3 runs 16 residues. Trimming cost V 5 bases and J 0 bases, with 14 bases left between them. CDR3 sequence (DNA): TGTGCCATCAGTAAGACAGGTGGAGACTCTGGAAACACCATATATTTT. Protein sequence: CAISKTGGDSGNTIYF.

The chain joins TRBV28 to TRBJ1-5; D unclear. Germline assignment: CDR1 MDHEN and CDR2 SYDVKM. V was pared by 5 bases and J by 2 bases, with 13 bases between. The CDR3 sequence is 15 residues long. The DNA for the CDR3 is TGTGCCAGCAGTCGCCAGATCGTGGGCAATCAGCCCCAGCATTTT. Protein sequence: CASSRQIVGNQPQHF.

The V call is TRBV14, the J call TRBJ1-2, with no clear D. Trimming shortened V by 0 bases and J by 8 bases, and 10 bases separated the two germline ends. Per germline, CDR1 SGHDN and CDR2 FVKESK. The length of the CDR3 is 13 residues. CDR3 region: CASSQESLRGYTF. Written as DNA, the CDR3 is TGTGCCAGCAGCCAAGAATCCCTTCGGGGCTACACCTTC.

At least ten counts were recorded for this clone. The chain uses TRBV5-5 and TRBJ1-3; D remains ambiguous. The V and J ends lost 3 bases and 0 bases respectively, with 16 bases between them. CDR1 SGHKS and CDR2 YYEKEE come from the germline V gene (reference sequence). The CDR3 runs to 17 residues. The chain's CDR3 is CASSYVYSTSSGNTIYF. The CDR3 DNA is TGTGCCAGCAGCTACGTGTACAGTACCAGCTCTGGAAACACCATATATTTT.